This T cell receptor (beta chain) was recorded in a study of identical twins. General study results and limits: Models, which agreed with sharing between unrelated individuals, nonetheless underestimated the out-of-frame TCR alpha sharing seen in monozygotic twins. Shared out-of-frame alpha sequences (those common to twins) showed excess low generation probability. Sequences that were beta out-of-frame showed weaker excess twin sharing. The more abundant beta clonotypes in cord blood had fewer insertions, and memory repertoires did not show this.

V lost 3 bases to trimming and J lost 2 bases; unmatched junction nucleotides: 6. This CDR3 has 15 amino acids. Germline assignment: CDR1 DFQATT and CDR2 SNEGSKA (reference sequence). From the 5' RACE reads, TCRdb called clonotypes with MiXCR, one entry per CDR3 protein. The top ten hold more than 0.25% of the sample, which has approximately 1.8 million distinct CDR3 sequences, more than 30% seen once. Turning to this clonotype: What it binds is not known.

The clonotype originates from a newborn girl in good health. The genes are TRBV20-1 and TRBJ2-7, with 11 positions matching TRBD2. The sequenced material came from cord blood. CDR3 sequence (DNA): TGCAGTGCTAGGGCACTAGCGGGGGCCCCCTACGAGCAGTACTTC. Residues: CSARALAGAPYEQYF.